This T cell receptor beta chain was sequenced in a study of T cells in Graves' hyperthyroidism and ophthalmopathy. Germline V gene data show CDR1 as SEHNR and CDR2 as FQNEAQ (reference sequence). V lost 10 bases and J 5 bases, leaving 15 bases between the germline ends. CDR3 size: 12 residues. The TCR beta CDR3 regions underwent amplification using RNA transcripts as the source. First-round RT-PCR of the TCR CDR3 relied on the HTBI primer set. Each CDR3 protein is one row after TCRdb ran MiXCR on the multiplex PCR reads. The data show approximately 560,000 distinct CDR3 sequences, with less than 20% seen just once and roughly 6.6% held by the top ten.

The receptor comes from a woman in her twenties or thirties with Graves' hyperthyroidism. This chain uses TRBV7-9 with TRBJ2-7; D could derive from TRBD1 or TRBD2 (5 bases each). The sequencing input was blood. The CDR3 loop reads CATGTFRNEQYF. DNA for the CDR3: TGTGCCACCGGGACGTTTAGAAACGAGCAGTACTTC. Full variable domain (outside the CDR3, taken from reference TRBV7-9 and TRBJ2-7): DTGVSQNPRHKITKRGQNVTFRCDPISEHNRLYWYRQTLGQGPEFLTYFQNEAQLEKSRLLSDRFSAERPKGSFSTLEIQRTEQGDSAMYLCATGTFRNEQYFGPGTRLTVT.